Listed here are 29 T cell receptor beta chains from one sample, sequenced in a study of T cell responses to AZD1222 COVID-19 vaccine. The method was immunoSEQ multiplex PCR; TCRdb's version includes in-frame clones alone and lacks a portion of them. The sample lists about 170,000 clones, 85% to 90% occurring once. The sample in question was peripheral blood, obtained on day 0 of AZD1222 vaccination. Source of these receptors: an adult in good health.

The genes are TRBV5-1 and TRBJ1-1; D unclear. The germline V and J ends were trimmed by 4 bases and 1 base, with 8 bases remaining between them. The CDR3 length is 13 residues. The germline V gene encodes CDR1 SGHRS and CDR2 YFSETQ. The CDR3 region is CASSRVQNTEAFF. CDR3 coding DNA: TGCGCCAGCAGCCGAGTCCAGAACACTGAAGCTTTCTTT.

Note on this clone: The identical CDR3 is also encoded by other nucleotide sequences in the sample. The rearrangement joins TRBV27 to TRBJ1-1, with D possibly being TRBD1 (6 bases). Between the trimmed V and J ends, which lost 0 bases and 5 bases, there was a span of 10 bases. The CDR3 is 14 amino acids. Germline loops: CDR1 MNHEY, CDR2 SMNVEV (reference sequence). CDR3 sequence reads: CASSLSGGATEAFF. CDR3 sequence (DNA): TGTGCCAGCAGTTTATCAGGGGGGGCGACTGAAGCTTTCTTT.

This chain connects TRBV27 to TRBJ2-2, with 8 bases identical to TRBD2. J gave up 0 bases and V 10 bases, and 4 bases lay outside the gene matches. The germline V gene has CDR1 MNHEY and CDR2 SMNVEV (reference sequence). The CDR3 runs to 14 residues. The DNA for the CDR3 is TGTGCCACCAAGGGACTAGCGAACACCGGGGAGCTGTTTTTT. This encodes CATKGLANTGELFF.

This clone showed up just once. The CDR3 loop is CASSIGQGSPGYTF. In DNA form, the CDR3 reads TGTGCCAGCAGCATCGGACAGGGAAGCCCTGGCTACACCTTC. The rearrangement links TRBV5-4 to TRBJ1-2, with 8 bases matching TRBD1. V was clipped by 4 bases and J by 7 bases; unmatched bases: 9. This CDR3 region has 14 residues. Germline V lookup: CDR1 SGHNT, CDR2 YYREEE (reference sequence).

CDR3 region: CASSSDSRGRMDTGELFF. The CDR3 coding sequence is TGTGCCAGCAGCTCAGACTCCCGGGGCAGGATGGACACCGGGGAGCTGTTTTTT. This chain links TRBV11-2 with TRBJ2-2, with D possibly being TRBD1 or TRBD2 (5 bases each). CDR1 is SGHAT and CDR2 is FQNNGV in the germline V gene. V gave up 4 bases and J gave up 3 bases, with 21 bases separating them. The CDR3 is 18 residues long.

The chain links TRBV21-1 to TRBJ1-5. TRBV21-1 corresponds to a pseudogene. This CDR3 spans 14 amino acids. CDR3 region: CASSKSRSNQPQHF. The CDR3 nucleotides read TGTGCCAGCAGCAAGTCGAGGAGCAATCAGCCCCAGCATTTT.

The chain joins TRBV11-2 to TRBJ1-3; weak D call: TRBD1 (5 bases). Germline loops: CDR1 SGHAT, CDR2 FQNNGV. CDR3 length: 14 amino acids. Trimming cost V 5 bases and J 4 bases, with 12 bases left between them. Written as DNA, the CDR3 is TGTGCCAGCAGCCAACCGGGACTAGGAAACACCATATATTTT. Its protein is CASSQPGLGNTIYF.

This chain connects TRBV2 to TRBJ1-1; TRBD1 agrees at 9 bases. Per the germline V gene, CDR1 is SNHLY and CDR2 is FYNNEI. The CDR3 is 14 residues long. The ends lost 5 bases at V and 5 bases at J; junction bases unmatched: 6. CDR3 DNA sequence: TGTGCCAGCAGTACAGGGGGCGGATCAACTGAAGCTTTCTTT. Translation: CASSTGGGSTEAFF.

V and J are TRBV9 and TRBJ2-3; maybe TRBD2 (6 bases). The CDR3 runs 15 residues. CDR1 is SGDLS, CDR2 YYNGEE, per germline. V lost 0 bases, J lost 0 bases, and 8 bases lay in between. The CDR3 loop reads CASSVDGTSTDTQYF. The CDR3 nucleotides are TGTGCCAGCAGCGTAGACGGGACTAGCACAGATACGCAGTATTTT.

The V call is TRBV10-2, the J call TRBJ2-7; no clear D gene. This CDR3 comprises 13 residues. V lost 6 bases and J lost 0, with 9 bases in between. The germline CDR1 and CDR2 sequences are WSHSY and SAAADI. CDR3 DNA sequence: TGCGCCAGCAGGTCGGGCAGCTCCTACGAGCAGTACGTC. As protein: CASRSGSSYEQYV.

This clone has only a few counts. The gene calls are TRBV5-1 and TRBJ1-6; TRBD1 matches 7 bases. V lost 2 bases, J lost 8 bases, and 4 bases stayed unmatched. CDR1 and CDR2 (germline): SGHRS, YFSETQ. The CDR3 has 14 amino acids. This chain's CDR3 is CASSFSTGDSPLHF. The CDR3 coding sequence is TGCGCCAGCAGCTTTTCAACAGGGGATTCACCCCTCCACTTT.

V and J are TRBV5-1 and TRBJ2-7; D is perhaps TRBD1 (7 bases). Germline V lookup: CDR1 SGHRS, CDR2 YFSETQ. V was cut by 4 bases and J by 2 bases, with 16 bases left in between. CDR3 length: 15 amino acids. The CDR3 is CASSAGTVGTYEQYF. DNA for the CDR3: TGCGCCAGCAGCGCGGGGACAGTGGGTACCTACGAGCAGTACTTC.

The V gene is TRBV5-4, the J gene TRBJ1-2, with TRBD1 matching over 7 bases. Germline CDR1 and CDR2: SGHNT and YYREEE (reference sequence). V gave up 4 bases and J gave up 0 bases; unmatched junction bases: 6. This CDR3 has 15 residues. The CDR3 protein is CASSLGQDPNYGYTF. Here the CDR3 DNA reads TGTGCCAGCAGCCTCGGACAGGACCCTAACTATGGCTACACCTTC.

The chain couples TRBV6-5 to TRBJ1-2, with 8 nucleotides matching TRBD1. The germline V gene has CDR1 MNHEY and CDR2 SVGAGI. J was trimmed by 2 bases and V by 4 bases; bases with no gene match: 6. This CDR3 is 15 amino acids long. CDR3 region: CASSSPRTGNYGYTF. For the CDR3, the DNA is TGTGCCAGCAGTTCCCCGCGGACAGGGAACTATGGCTACACCTTC.

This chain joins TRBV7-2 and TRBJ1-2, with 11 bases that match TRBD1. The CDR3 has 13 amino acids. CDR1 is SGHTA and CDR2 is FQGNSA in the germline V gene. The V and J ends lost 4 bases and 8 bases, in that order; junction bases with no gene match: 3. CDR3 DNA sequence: TGTGCCAGCAGCTCCGGGACAGGGGGAGGCTACACCTTC. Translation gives CASSSGTGGGYTF.

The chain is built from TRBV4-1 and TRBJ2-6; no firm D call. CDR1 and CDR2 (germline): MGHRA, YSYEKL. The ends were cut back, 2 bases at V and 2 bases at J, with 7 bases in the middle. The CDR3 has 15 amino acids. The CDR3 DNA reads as TGCGCCAGCAGCCAAAACCCCGCTGGGGCCAACGTCCTGACTTTC. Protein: CASSQNPAGANVLTF.

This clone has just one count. CDR3 sequence reads: CAWSRQAYNSPLHF. The CDR3 bases are TGTGCCTGGAGTCGGCAGGCTTATAATTCACCCCTCCACTTT. The chain joins TRBV30 to TRBJ1-6; D unresolved. CDR3 size: 14 residues. The V end was cut by 2 bases, the J end by 4 bases, with 9 bases between. The germline V gene has CDR1 GTSNPN and CDR2 SVGIG (reference sequence). Looking up the rest from reference TRBV30 and TRBJ1-6 gives the full variable domain: SQTIHQWPATLVQPVGSPLSLECTVEGTSNPNLYWYRQAAGRGLQLLFYSVGIGQISSEVPQNLSASRPQDRQFILSSKKLLLSDSGFYLCAWSRQAYNSPLHFGNGTRLTVT.

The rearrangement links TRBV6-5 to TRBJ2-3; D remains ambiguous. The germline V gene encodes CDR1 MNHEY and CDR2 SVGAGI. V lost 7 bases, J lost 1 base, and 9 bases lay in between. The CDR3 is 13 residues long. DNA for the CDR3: TGTGCCAGCATGAGAGCCGGCACAGATACGCAGTATTTT. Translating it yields CASMRAGTDTQYF.

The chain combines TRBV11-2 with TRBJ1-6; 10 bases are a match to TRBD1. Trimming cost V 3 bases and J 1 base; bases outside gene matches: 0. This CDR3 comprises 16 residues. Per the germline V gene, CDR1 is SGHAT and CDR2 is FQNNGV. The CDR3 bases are TGTGCCAGCAGCTTGGGACAGGGGTCCTATAATTCACCCCTCCACTTT. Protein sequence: CASSLGQGSYNSPLHF.

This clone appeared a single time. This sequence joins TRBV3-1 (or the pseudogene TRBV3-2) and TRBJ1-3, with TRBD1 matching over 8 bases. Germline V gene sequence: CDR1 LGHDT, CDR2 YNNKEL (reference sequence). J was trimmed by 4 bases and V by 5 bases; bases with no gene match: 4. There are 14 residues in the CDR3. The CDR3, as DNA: TGTGCCAGCAGCGAGGACAGGGCCGGAAACACCATATATTTT. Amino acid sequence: CASSEDRAGNTIYF.

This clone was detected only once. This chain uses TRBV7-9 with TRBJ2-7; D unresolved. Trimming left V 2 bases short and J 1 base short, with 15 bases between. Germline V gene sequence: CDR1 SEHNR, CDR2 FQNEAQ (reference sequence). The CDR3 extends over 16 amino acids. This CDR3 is CASSLPPFMGSYEQYF. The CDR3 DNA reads TGTGCCAGCAGCTTACCCCCATTTATGGGGTCCTACGAGCAGTACTTC.

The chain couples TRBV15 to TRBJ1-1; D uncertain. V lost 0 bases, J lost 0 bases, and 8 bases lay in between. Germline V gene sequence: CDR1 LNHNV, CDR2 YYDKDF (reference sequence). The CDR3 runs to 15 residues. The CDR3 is CATSRELVMNTEAFF. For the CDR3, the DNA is TGTGCCACCAGCAGAGAGTTAGTGATGAACACTGAAGCTTTCTTT.

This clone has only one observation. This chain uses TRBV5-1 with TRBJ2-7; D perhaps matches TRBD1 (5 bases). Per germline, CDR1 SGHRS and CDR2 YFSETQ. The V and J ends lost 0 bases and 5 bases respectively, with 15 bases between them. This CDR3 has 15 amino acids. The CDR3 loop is CASSLEARAFDEQYF. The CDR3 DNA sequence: TGCGCCAGCAGCTTGGAGGCCAGGGCTTTTGACGAGCAGTACTTC. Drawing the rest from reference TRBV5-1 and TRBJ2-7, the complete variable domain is KAGVTQTPRYLIKTRGQQVTLSCSPISGHRSVSWYQQTPGQGLQFLFEYFSETQRNKGNFPGRFSGRQFSNSRSEMNVSTLELGDSALYLCASSLEARAFDEQYFGPGTRLTVT.

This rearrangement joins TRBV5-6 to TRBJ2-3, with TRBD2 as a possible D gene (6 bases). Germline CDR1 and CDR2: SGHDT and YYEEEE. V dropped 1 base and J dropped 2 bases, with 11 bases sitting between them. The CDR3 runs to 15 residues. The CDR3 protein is CASSLRRGATDTQYF. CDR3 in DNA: TGTGCCAGCAGCTTGAGGCGGGGAGCCACAGATACGCAGTATTTT. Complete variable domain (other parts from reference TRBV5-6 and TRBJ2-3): DAGVTQSPTHLIKTRGQQVTLRCSPKSGHDTVSWYQQALGQGPQFIFQYYEEEERQRGNFPDRFSGHQFPNYSSELNVNALLLGDSALYLCASSLRRGATDTQYFGPGTRLTVL.

CDR3 coding DNA: TGTGCCAGCAGTGGGCGGTACGAGCAGTACTTC. It encodes CASSGRYEQYF. This chain uses TRBV2 with TRBJ2-7; D is unresolved. Germline V gives CDR1 SNHLY, CDR2 FYNNEI. Trimming shortened V by 4 bases and J by 4 bases, and 5 bases separated the two germline ends. This CDR3 spans 11 amino acids.

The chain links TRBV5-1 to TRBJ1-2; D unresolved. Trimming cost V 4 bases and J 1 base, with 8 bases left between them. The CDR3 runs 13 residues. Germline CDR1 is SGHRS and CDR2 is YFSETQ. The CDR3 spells CASSPTFNYGYTF. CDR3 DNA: TGCGCCAGCAGCCCGACATTTAACTATGGCTACACCTTC.

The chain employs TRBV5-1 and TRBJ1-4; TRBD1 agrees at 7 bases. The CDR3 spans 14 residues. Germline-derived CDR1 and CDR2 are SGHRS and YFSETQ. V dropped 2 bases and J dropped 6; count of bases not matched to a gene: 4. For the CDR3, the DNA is TGCGCCAGCAGCTTAACCGGGACAGATGAAAAACTGTTTTTT. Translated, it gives CASSLTGTDEKLFF.

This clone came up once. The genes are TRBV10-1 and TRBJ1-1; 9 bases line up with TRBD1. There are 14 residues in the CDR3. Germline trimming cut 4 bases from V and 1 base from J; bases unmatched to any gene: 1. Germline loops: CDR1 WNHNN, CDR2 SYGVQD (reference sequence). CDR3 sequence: CASSVGQGNTEAFF. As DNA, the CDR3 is TGCGCCAGCAGTGTGGGACAGGGGAACACTGAAGCTTTCTTT.

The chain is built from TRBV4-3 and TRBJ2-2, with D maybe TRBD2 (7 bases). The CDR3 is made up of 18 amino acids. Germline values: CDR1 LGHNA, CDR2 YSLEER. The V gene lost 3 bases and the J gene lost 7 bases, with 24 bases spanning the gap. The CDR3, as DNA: TGCGCCAGCAGCCAGGGTGTTTGGGGGGGCGTCGTCGGCGGGGAGCTGTTTTTT. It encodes CASSQGVWGGVVGGELFF.